One T cell receptor beta chain is described in this entry. This clonotype is labeled medium-sized (0.01 to 0.1%). Its antigen specificity is not known. No quality values exist for individual bases; no much larger clone is one base distant. Donors were patients with localized lung adenocarcinoma, a subtype of non-small cell lung cancer. Samples were obtained from the centers of localized lung adenocarcinomas. For TCR repertoire analysis, CD8+ T cells from tumor tissue were profiled separately from CD4+ T cells. Preparation of the library involved PCR. The sample was run on a HiSeq X Ten. TCRdb took the public reads, trimmed them with fastp at Q25, ran MiXCR for clone calling and kept in-frame beta chains. Merged by CDR3 protein, the rows form single entries marked with the most common genes and DNA. Present in this sample are 6,500 to 10,000 distinct CDR3 sequences, 45% to 60% of which were seen just once. The ten largest clones take up about 20% of the sample.

The data are from a study of CD4 and CD8 cells across lung adenocarcinoma regions (dated by TCRdb to the late 2010s). Regarding the research as a whole: Intratumor heterogeneity of the T cell receptor repertoire was examined by comparing tumor centers with tumor margins.

Trimming costs V 11 bases and J 6 bases, and their ends lie 10 bases apart. From the cysteine up to the phenylalanine, the CDR3 has a length of 11 residues. The only DNA kept is the CDR3, 33 bases in frame from the first base. The clonotype comes from a female donor with lung adenocarcinoma. The CD4 and CD8 labels of this study may be unreliable. Sequencing was carried out using CD8+ T cells from the center of a lung tumor. The cell subset or site label, as the study defines it: tumor center region. The rearranged chain carries TRBV12-3 or TRBV12-4 and TRBJ2-2, with the D gene call left open. CDR3 protein: CASARSGELFF. The DNA sequence follows: TGTGCCTCAGCCCGGTCCGGGGAGCTGTTTTTT.